The clone carrying this T cell receptor beta chain was seen at least ten times. Antigen specificity is unknown. This entry comes from a study of T-cell reconstitution after alpha-beta-depleted transplantation in children. General study points: Surviving thymic progenitors and recipient T cells were the source of high TCRbeta diversity at day 60 in some patients. Expanded graft clones, several hundred of them, were reportedly the source of alpha-beta T cells about two months after transplant. Most T-cell counts and diversity one year after the transplant came from T cells that were newly produced.

Germline V gene data show CDR1 as MNHEY and CDR2 as SVGAGI. This CDR3 is 12 amino acids long. The V gene lost 6 bases and the J gene lost 7 bases, with 10 bases spanning the gap. This sample's TCRbeta library carried unique molecular identifier barcodes. MiXCR was run by TCRdb on the PCR reads, yielding one entry per CDR3 protein. The data contain hundreds of thousands of distinct CDR3 sequences, 10% to 15% of them singletons. The chain couples TRBV6-5 to TRBJ2-1; D gene ambiguous. The TCR sequence derives from a girl aged 2 to 10 with congenital amegakaryocytic thrombocytopenia, due to receive a stem cell transplant. Sequenced here: PBMCs, sampled before TCRalphabeta/CD19-depleted stem cell transplant. CDR3 nucleotides: TGTGCCAGCAGCTACGGAGTGAATGAGCAGTTCTTC. Translation: CASSYGVNEQFF.